The rows below give T cell receptor beta chains drawn from one sample of a study of T cells after yellow fever vaccination. TCRdb re-called the 5' RACE reads through MiXCR, storing one row per CDR3 protein. Among some 120,000 distinct CDR3 sequences listed, around 9.8% were seen once. The source material was CD8+ T cells sorted from PBMCs, sampled on the day of the yellow fever booster vaccination. Receptors were obtained from a man aged 18-30 years who received the YFV17D yellow fever vaccine. Both conserved end residues are part of each CDR3. Fields, in order: J gene, D gene, V gene, clone size, CDR3 protein, CDR3 DNA. The D gene is left open where the match is weak. Size values are once, few and many counts, or a class for expanded clones, and some rows have none.

TRBJ1-2	NA	TRBV6-1	few	CASSGRTGNGYTF	TGTGCCAGCAGTGGCCGGACGGGGAATGGCTACACCTTC
TRBJ1-5	NA	TRBV5-6	NA	CASSLWLETPIQPQHF	TGTGCCAGCAGCTTGTGGTTGGAGACCCCTATTCAGCCCCAGCATTTT
TRBJ1-1	NA	TRBV7-3	NA	CASSLTYGQDVKAFF	TGTGCCAGCAGCTTAACGTATGGGCAGGACGTAAAAGCTTTCTTT
TRBJ2-2	TRBD2	TRBV4-1	NA	CASRPLAGYNTGELFF	TGCGCCAGCCGCCCCCTAGCGGGCTATAACACCGGGGAGCTGTTTTTT
TRBJ1-6	NA	TRBV6-2/TRBV6-3	NA	CASRNLRNSPLHF	TGTGCCAGCAGAAACCTCCGAAATTCACCCCTCCACTTT
TRBJ1-1	NA	TRBV5-8	few	CASPGQRLEAFF	TGTGCCAGCCCTGGACAGAGGCTTGAAGCTTTCTTT
TRBJ2-5	NA	TRBV6-5	NA	CASSTSPLGDQETQYF	TGTGCCAGCAGTACGTCACCCCTAGGGGATCAAGAGACCCAGTACTTC
TRBJ2-2	TRBD2	TRBV20-1	few	CSARGLAGNTGELFF	TGCAGTGCTAGGGGACTAGCGGGGAACACCGGGGAGCTGTTTTTT
TRBJ2-2	NA	TRBV7-2	NA	CASSLGPKGANTGELFF	TGTGCCAGCAGCCTGGGGCCAAAGGGCGCGAACACCGGGGAGCTGTTTTTT
TRBJ1-3	NA	TRBV20-1	few	CSASPPGSGNTIYF	TGCAGTGCTAGTCCGCCGGGCTCTGGAAACACCATATATTTT
TRBJ2-4	NA	TRBV7-3	NA	CASSLNLGHHIQYF	TGTGCCAGCAGCTTAAACCTGGGACATCACATTCAGTACTTC
TRBJ2-1	NA	TRBV6-2/TRBV6-3	few	CASSYAPKREQFF	TGTGCCAGCAGTTACGCTCCGAAGCGCGAGCAGTTCTTC
TRBJ2-4	TRBD2	TRBV7-3	few	CASSWGGGIQNIQYF	TGTGCCAGCAGCTGGGGGGGTGGAATCCAAAACATTCAGTACTTC
TRBJ2-7	NA	TRBV2	few	CASSDGNRKNPYEQYF	TGTGCCAGCAGTGACGGCAACCGAAAAAACCCCTACGAGCAGTACTTC
TRBJ1-2	TRBD1	TRBV12-3/TRBV12-4	few	CASTATGGNGYTF	TGTGCCAGCACCGCGACAGGGGGCAATGGCTACACCTTC
TRBJ1-6	NA	TRBV29-1	NA	CSVQGVGNESPLHF	TGCAGCGTTCAAGGAGTAGGTAATGAATCACCCCTCCACTTT
TRBJ1-5	NA	TRBV7-9	few	CASSPSGTIQPQHF	TGTGCCAGCAGCCCCTCCGGGACAATTCAGCCCCAGCATTTT
TRBJ2-3	NA	TRBV27	many	CASSLQLGFTDTQYF	TGTGCCAGCAGCCTCCAGTTGGGTTTCACAGATACGCAGTATTTT
TRBJ2-3	TRBD1	TRBV2	NA	CASSSLDRESTDTQYF	TGTGCCAGCAGTTCTTTGGACAGGGAGTCCACAGATACGCAGTATTTT
TRBJ1-1	NA	TRBV12-5	many	CASGLGGDAEAFF	TGTGCTAGTGGCCTGGGAGGGGACGCTGAAGCTTTCTTT
TRBJ2-2	TRBD2	TRBV5-1	NA	CASSPGTSGGPWIHGELFF	TGCGCCAGCAGCCCGGGGACTAGCGGGGGGCCCTGGATTCACGGGGAGCTGTTTTTT
TRBJ2-3	TRBD2	TRBV6-2/TRBV6-3	NA	CASSLRLASDTQYF	TGTGCCAGCAGTCTTCGACTAGCTTCAGATACGCAGTATTTT
TRBJ1-5	TRBD1	TRBV27	few	CASSRQGVNQPQHF	TGTGCCAGCAGTAGACAGGGAGTAAATCAGCCCCAGCATTTT
TRBJ2-3	NA	TRBV2	NA	CASMKSRERGTDTQYF	TGTGCCAGCATGAAGTCCAGGGAACGAGGGACAGATACGCAGTATTTT
TRBJ2-5	TRBD2	TRBV5-6	NA	CASITAGGLETQYF	TGTGCCAGCATTACAGCGGGGGGGCTGGAGACCCAGTACTTC
TRBJ2-1	TRBD2	TRBV9	NA	CASSVSGTSGGGSYNEQFF	TGTGCCAGCAGCGTCTCCGGGACTAGCGGGGGGGGTTCCTACAATGAGCAGTTCTTC
TRBJ2-7	NA	TRBV29-1	many	CSVGTGKEGGWEQYF	TGCAGCGTAGGTACAGGGAAAGAAGGTGGATGGGAGCAGTACTTC
TRBJ2-1	NA	TRBV11-2	many	CASSQYNEQFF	TGTGCCAGCAGCCAGTACAATGAGCAGTTCTTC
TRBJ2-2	NA	TRBV6-2/TRBV6-3	many	CASSYSIFFELFF	TGTGCCAGCAGTTACTCGATCTTCTTTGAGCTGTTTTTT
TRBJ2-7	NA	TRBV14	NA	CASSQDLTVYEQYF	TGTGCCAGCAGCCAAGATTTAACAGTCTACGAGCAGTACTTC
TRBJ2-3	TRBD1	TRBV12-3/TRBV12-4	few	CASSPGQGVPRTDTQYF	TGTGCCAGCAGCCCGGGACAGGGGGTTCCTCGCACAGATACGCAGTATTTT
TRBJ2-7	NA	TRBV12-3/TRBV12-4	NA	CASSSGQTYYEQYF	TGTGCCAGCAGCTCCGGACAGACCTACTACGAGCAGTACTTC
TRBJ1-5	NA	TRBV2	few	CASSEWGVGNQPQHF	TGTGCCAGCAGTGAATGGGGGGTGGGAAATCAGCCCCAGCATTTT
TRBJ2-2	NA	TRBV11-2	few	CASSRGDFPGELFF	TGTGCCAGCAGCAGGGGGGACTTCCCCGGGGAGCTGTTTTTT
TRBJ1-1	NA	TRBV27	NA	CASRLLGRRNTEAFF	TGTGCCAGCAGATTACTGGGTAGGAGGAACACTGAAGCTTTCTTT
TRBJ2-2	NA	TRBV6-2/TRBV6-3	NA	CASSYGGTNTGELFF	TGTGCCAGCAGTTATGGGGGTACGAACACCGGGGAGCTGTTTTTT
TRBJ2-3	TRBD1	TRBV24-1	once	CATEGQGADTQYF	TGTGCCACCGAGGGACAGGGGGCAGATACGCAGTATTTT
TRBJ2-7	TRBD2	TRBV7-3	NA	CASSRSGGAGEQYF	TGTGCCAGCAGCCGTAGCGGGGGGGCCGGCGAGCAGTACTTC
TRBJ2-5	NA	TRBV7-9	many	CASSPNVSVRQETQYF	TGTGCCAGCAGCCCAAACGTTAGCGTTCGGCAAGAGACCCAGTACTTC
TRBJ1-2	NA	TRBV6-5	NA	CASSYRSAGGNYGYTF	TGTGCCAGCAGTTACAGGAGCGCAGGAGGGAACTATGGCTACACCTTC
TRBJ2-3	NA	TRBV5-4	NA	CASSLEPEDYLSTDTQYF	TGTGCCAGCAGCTTGGAGCCCGAGGATTACCTTAGCACAGATACGCAGTATTTT